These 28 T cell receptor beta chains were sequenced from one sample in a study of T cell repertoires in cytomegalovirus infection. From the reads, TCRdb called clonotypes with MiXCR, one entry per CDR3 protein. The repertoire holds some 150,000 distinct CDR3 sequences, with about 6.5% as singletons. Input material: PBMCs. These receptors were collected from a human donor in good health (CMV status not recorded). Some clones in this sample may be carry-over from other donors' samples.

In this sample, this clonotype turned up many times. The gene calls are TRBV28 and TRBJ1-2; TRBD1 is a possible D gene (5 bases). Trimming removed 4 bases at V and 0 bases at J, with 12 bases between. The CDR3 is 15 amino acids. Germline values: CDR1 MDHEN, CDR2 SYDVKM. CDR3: CASSWGETPNYGYTF. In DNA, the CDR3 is TGTGCCAGCAGTTGGGGGGAGACACCTAACTATGGCTACACCTTC.

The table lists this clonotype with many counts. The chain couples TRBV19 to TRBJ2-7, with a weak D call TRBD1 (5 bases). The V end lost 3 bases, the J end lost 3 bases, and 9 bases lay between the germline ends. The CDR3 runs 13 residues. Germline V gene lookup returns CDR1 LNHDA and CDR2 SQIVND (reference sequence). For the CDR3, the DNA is TGTGCCAGTAGTATCACAGGCAGCTACGAGCAGTACTTC. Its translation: CASSITGSYEQYF.

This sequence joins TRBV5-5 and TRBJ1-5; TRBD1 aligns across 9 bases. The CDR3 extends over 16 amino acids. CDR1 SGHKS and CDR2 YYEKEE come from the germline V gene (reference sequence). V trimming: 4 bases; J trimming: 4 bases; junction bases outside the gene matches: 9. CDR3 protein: CASSPRPGTGNQPQHF. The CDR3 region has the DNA TGTGCCAGCAGCCCTCGCCCCGGGACAGGGAATCAGCCCCAGCATTTT.

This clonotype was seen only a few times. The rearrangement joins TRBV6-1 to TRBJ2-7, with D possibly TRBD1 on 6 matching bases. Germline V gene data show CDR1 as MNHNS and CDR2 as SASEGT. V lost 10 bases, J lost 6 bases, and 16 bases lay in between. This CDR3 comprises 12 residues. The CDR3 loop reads CATDNRAGEQYF. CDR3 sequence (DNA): TGTGCCACCGACAACAGGGCCGGCGAGCAGTACTTC.

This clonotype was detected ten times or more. The CDR3 is CASSLAYSPMNTEAFF. The DNA of the CDR3 is TGTGCCAGCAGCTTAGCGTACAGCCCCATGAACACTGAAGCTTTCTTT. This chain uses TRBV7-2 with TRBJ1-1; no firm D call. Per germline, CDR1 SGHTA and CDR2 FQGNSA. The CDR3 extends over 16 amino acids. Deletions cut 0 bases from V and 0 bases from J, with 11 bases between. Filled out from reference TRBV7-2 and TRBJ1-1, the complete variable domain reads GAGVSQSPSNKVTEKGKDVELRCDPISGHTALYWYRQSLGQGLEFLIYFQGNSAPDKSGLPSDRFSAERTGGSVSTLTIQRTQQEDSAVYLCASSLAYSPMNTEAFFGQGTRLTVV.

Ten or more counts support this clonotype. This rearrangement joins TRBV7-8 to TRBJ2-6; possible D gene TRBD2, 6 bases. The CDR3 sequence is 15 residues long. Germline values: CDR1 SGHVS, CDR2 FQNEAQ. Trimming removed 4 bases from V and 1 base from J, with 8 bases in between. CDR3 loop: CASSYRGSGANVLTF. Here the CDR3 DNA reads TGTGCCAGCAGCTATCGGGGGTCTGGGGCCAACGTCCTGACTTTC.

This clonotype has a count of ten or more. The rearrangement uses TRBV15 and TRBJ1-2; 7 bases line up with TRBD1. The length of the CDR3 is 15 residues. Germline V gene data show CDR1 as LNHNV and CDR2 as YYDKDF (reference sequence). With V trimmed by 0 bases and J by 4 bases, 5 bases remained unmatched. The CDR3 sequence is CATSREQGNSYGYTF. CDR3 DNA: TGTGCCACCAGCAGAGAACAGGGGAACTCCTATGGCTACACCTTC.

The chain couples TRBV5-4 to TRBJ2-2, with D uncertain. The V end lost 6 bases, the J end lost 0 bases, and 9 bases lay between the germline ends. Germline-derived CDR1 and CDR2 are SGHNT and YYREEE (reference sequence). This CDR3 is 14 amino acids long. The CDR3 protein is CASNQIPNTGELFF. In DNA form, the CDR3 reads TGTGCCAGCAACCAGATACCGAACACCGGGGAGCTGTTTTTT.

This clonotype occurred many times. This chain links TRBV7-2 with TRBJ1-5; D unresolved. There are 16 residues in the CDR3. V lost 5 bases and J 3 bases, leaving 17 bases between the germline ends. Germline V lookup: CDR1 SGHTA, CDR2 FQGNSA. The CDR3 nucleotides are TGTGCCAGCAGCATCCACGCCCGAGTGATCAATCAGCCCCAGCATTTT. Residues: CASSIHARVINQPQHF.

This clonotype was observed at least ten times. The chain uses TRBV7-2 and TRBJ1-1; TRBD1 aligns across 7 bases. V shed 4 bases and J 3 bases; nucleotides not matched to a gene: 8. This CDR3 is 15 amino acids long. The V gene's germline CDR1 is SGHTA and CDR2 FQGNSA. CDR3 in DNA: TGTGCCAGCAGCTATCCCACAGGGGAGGACACTGAAGCTTTCTTT. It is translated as CASSYPTGEDTEAFF.

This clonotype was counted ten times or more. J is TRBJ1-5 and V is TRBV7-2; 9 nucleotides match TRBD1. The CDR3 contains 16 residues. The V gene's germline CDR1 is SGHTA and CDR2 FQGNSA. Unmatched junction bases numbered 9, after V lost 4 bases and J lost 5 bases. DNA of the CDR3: TGTGCCAGCAGCTCACAGGGGGCTAGGGTCGATCAGCCCCAGCATTTT. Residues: CASSSQGARVDQPQHF.

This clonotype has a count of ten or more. CDR3 residues: CASSLSGRETQYF. The CDR3 DNA reads as TGTGCCAGCAGCCTCTCGGGGAGAGAGACCCAGTACTTC. This sequence joins TRBV7-3 and TRBJ2-5; maybe TRBD2 (5 bases). The V end lost 5 bases, the J end lost 4 bases, and 11 bases lay between the germline ends. Germline CDR1 reads SGHTA; CDR2 reads FQGTGA. This CDR3 has 13 residues.

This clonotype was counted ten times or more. The CDR3, as DNA: TGTGCCAGCAGCGTAGCTACGGAGTACGAGCAGTACTTC. As protein: CASSVATEYEQYF. The chain uses TRBV9 and TRBJ2-7; D ambiguous. CDR1 is SGDLS, CDR2 YYNGEE, per germline. Trimming shortened V by 0 bases and J by 4 bases, and 8 bases separated the two germline ends. This CDR3 is 13 amino acids long.

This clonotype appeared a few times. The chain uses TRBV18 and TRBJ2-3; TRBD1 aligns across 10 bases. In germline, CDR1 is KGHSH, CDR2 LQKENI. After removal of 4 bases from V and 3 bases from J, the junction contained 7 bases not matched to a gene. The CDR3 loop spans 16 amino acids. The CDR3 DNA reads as TGTGCCAGCTCACTGTACGGGACAGGGGCTACAGATACGCAGTATTTT. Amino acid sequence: CASSLYGTGATDTQYF.

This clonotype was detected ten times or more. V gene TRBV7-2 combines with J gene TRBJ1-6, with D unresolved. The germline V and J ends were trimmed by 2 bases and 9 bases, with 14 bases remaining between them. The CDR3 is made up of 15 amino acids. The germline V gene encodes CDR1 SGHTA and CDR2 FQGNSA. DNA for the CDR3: TGTGCCAGCAGCTTACGGGAATTTGGGGTTTCACCCCTCCACTTT. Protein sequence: CASSLREFGVSPLHF.

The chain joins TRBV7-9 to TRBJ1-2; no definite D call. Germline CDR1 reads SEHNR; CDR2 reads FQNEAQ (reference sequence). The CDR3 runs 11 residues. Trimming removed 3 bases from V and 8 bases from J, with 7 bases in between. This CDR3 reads CASSLGNGYTF. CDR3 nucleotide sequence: TGTGCCAGCAGCTTGGGTAACGGCTACACCTTC.

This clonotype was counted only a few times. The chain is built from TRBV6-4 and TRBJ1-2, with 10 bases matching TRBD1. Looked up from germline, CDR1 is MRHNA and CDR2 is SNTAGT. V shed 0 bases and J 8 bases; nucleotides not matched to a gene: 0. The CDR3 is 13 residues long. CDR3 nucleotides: TGTGCCAGCAGTGACTCGACAGGGGGCGGCTACACCTTC. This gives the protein CASSDSTGGGYTF.

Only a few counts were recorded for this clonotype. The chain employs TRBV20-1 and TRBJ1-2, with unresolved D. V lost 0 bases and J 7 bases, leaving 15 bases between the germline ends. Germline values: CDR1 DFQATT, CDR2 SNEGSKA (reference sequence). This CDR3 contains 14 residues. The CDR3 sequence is CSARDALSLSGYTF. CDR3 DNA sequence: TGCAGTGCTAGAGATGCTCTATCCTTGAGTGGCTACACCTTC.

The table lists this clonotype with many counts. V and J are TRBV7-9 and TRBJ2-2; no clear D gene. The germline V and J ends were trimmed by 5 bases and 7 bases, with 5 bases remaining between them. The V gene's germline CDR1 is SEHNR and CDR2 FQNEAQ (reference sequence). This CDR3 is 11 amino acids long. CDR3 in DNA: TGTGCCAGCAGCACGCTCGGGGAGCTGTTTTTT. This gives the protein CASSTLGELFF.

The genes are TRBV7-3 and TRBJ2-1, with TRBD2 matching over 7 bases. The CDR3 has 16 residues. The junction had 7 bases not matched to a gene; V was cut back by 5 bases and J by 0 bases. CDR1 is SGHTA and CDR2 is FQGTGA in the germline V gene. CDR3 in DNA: TGTGCCAGCAGCGTCGAAGCGGGAAGCTCCTACAATGAGCAGTTCTTC. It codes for CASSVEAGSSYNEQFF.

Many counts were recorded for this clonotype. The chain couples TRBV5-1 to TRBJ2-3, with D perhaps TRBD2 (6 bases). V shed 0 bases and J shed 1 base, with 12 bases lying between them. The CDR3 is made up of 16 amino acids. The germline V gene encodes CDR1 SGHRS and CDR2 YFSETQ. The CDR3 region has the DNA TGCGCCAGCAGCTTGGAGTTAGCGGATCGCACAGATACGCAGTATTTT. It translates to CASSLELADRTDTQYF.

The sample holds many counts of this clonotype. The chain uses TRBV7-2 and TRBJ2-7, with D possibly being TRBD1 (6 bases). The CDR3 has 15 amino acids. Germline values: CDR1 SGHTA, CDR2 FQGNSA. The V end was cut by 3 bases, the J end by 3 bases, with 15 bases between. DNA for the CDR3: TGTGCCAGCAGCTTGGGACACGCGATCGGCTACGAGCAGTACTTC. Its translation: CASSLGHAIGYEQYF.

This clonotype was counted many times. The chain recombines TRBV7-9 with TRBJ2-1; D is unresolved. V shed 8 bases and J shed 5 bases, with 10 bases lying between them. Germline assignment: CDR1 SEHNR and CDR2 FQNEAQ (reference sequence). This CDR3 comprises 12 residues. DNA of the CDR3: TGTGCCAGCGGGCTGACGGACAATGAGCAGTTCTTC. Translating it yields CASGLTDNEQFF.

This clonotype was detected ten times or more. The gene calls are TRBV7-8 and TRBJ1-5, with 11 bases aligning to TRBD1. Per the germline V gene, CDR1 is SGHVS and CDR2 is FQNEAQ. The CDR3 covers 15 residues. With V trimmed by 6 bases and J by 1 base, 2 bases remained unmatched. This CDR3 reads CASRGTGGSNQPQHF. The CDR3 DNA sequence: TGTGCCAGCAGGGGGACAGGGGGGAGCAATCAGCCCCAGCATTTT.

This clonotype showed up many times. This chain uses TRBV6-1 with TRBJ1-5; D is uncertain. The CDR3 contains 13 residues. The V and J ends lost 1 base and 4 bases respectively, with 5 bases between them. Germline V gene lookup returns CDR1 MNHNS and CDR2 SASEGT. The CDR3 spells CASSEGVNQPQHF. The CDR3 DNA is TGTGCCAGCAGTGAAGGGGTGAATCAGCCCCAGCATTTT.

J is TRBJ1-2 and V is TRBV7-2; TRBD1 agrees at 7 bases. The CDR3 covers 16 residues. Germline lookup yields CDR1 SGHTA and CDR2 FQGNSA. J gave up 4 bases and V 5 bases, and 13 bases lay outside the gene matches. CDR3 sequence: CASSPTERGRTYGYTF. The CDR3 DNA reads TGTGCCAGCAGCCCCACGGAAAGGGGGCGCACCTATGGCTACACCTTC.

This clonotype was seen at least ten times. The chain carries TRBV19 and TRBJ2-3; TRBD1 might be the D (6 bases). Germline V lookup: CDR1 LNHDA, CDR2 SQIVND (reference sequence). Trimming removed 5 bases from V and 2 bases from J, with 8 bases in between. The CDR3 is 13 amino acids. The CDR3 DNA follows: TGTGCCAGTAGTTCGGGACACACAGATACGCAGTATTTT. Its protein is CASSSGHTDTQYF.

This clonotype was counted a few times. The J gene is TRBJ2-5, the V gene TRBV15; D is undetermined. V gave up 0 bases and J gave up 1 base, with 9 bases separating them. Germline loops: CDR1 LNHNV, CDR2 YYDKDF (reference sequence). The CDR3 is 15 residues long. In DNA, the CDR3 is TGTGCCACCAGCAGAGAATTCCACCCCCAAGAGACCCAGTACTTC. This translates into CATSREFHPQETQYF.